The rows below give T cell receptor beta chains drawn from one sample of a study of T cell repertoires in cytomegalovirus infection. These receptors' antigens are unknown. TCRdb re-called the reads with MiXCR, one entry per CDR3 protein. In the table there are about 770,000 distinct CDR3 sequences, 25% to 30% of which are singletons. The sample consisted of cultured CD8+ T cells from PBMCs, taken from culture after CMV antigen stimulation. The receptor source for this set is a human donor in good health (CMV status not recorded). Some clones in this sample may be carry-over from other donors' samples. CDR3s include the opening cysteine and the closing phenylalanine or tryptophan. The D gene is left open where the match is weak. Some rows mark clone size as missing; the rest say once, few, many or name a class of expanded clone.

j_call clone_size d_call v_call cdr3_aa cdr3_nt
TRBJ2-3 many - TRBV7-6 CASSPGTTSTDTQYF TGTGCCAGCAGCCCCGGGACAACTAGCACAGATACGCAGTATTTT
TRBJ2-6 few - TRBV7-6 CALGQAQSGANVLTF TGTGCCTTGGGGCAGGCCCAGTCTGGGGCCAACGTCCTGACTTTC
TRBJ1-2 - - TRBV5-1 CASSLGAEDGYTF TGCGCCAGCAGCTTGGGGGCAGAGGATGGCTACACCTTC
TRBJ1-5 few TRBD1 TRBV27 CASSPSQGDSNQPQHF TGTGCCAGCAGCCCCTCCCAGGGGGATAGCAATCAGCCCCAGCATTTT
TRBJ2-5 - - TRBV6-5 CASSYYPTGTEETQYF TGTGCCAGCAGCTACTATCCCACGGGCACAGAAGAGACCCAGTACTTC
TRBJ1-2 - TRBD1 TRBV24-1 CAERTGRDGYTF TGTGCCGAGCGGACAGGAAGGGATGGCTACACCTTC
TRBJ2-5 - TRBD1 TRBV24-1 CATSDPRQGYQETQYF TGTGCCACCAGTGACCCCAGACAGGGGTACCAAGAGACCCAGTACTTC
TRBJ1-5 - TRBD1 TRBV20-1 CSARDGTGNQPQHF TGCAGTGCTAGAGATGGGACAGGGAATCAGCCCCAGCATTTT
TRBJ2-3 - - TRBV9 CASAPDYRTDTQYF TGTGCCAGCGCCCCCGACTACCGCACAGATACGCAGTATTTT
TRBJ2-3 - TRBD2 TRBV5-5 CASSLHGLAGGGDTQYF TGTGCCAGCAGCCTTCATGGACTAGCGGGGGGCGGGGATACGCAGTATTTT
TRBJ1-3 - - TRBV29-1 CSGLRTAPSGNTIYF TGCAGCGGCTTAAGGACAGCCCCCTCTGGAAACACCATATATTTT
TRBJ1-2 once - TRBV27 CASSFSDSLYGYTF TGTGCCAGCAGTTTCTCCGACAGTCTCTATGGCTACACCTTC
TRBJ2-2 - TRBD2 TRBV11-1 CASSPWTSGGASTGELFF TGTGCCAGCAGCCCTTGGACTAGCGGGGGGGCGAGTACCGGGGAGCTGTTTTTT
TRBJ2-1 - - TRBV5-6 CASSLRKRYNAGNEQFF TGTGCCAGCAGCCTCCGGAAGCGTTACAATGCAGGCAATGAGCAGTTCTTC
TRBJ2-5 - - TRBV12-3/TRBV12-4 CASSWGAFGTQYF TGTGCCAGCAGTTGGGGGGCCTTCGGGACCCAGTACTTC
TRBJ1-2 few - TRBV28 CASSLSISYGYTF TGTGCCAGCAGTTTATCGATCTCCTATGGCTACACCTTC
TRBJ1-2 many - TRBV7-8 CASSISQTVNYGYTF TGTGCCAGCAGTATATCACAGACAGTCAACTATGGCTACACCTTC
TRBJ2-5 few - TRBV7-9 CAALGSGTQYF TGTGCCGCTCTTGGGTCGGGAACCCAGTACTTC
TRBJ2-7 - - TRBV4-1 CASSQEVLGQLGYEQYF TGCGCCAGCAGCCAAGAGGTGTTAGGACAGCTGGGCTACGAGCAGTACTTC
TRBJ2-5 few TRBD2 TRBV7-9 CASSLSYGRGKETQYF TGTGCCAGCAGCTTATCGTACGGGCGGGGGAAAGAGACCCAGTACTTC
TRBJ1-3 - - TRBV10-3 CAISENPGSGNTIYF TGTGCCATCAGTGAGAACCCGGGTTCTGGAAACACCATATATTTT
TRBJ2-5 - - TRBV6-6 CASSYTTAQETQYF TGTGCCAGCAGTTACACGACAGCCCAAGAGACCCAGTACTTC
TRBJ2-3 - - TRBV13 CASSSPRAHTDTQYF TGTGCCAGCAGCTCACCGAGGGCCCACACAGATACGCAGTATTTT